This T cell receptor beta chain was documented in a study of PD-L1 blockade in urothelial cancer (dated by TCRdb to about 2017). Study-level background: All patients started therapy in about 2014 and received atezolizumab 1,200 mg intravenously every 3 weeks. Twenty-five of 29 patients were males with bladder-origin urothelial cancer, and about 60% of the roughly 30 reported a prior smoking history. Patients had an ECOG performance status of 0 or 1 and had received between 0 and 3 prior chemotherapy regimens. Blood samples were analyzed 3 weeks after the start of treatment (second dose) and 6 weeks after the start of treatment. Blood samples gave a median of about 130,000 T cells and 80,000 or so unique TCRs, with a median clonality of approximately 0.08. Somatic, immune and clinical correlates of response to PD-L1 blockade with atezolizumab in urothelial cancer were the focus of an exploratory multi-omic analysis. TCR sequencing covered pretreatment tumor samples and matched, serially collected peripheral blood taken before and after atezolizumab treatment. Durable clinical benefit was defined as progression-free survival longer than 6 months, and TCR features were also tested against progression-free and overall survival. In the same patients, pretreatment tumors underwent whole exome sequencing and RNA sequencing in addition to TCR sequencing. Nine patients achieved durable clinical benefit and approximately 20 did not. Pretreatment blood TCR-seq was available for fewer than 30 patients, at least one posttreatment blood collection was obtained for 25 or so patients, and tumor TCR-seq was available for 25 or so patients.

Points the paper makes about the study in general: Patients with durable benefit showed greater expansion of tumor-associated TCR clones in peripheral blood 3 weeks after starting treatment (n ≈ 21, p = 0.022). Improved progression-free and overall survival was associated with having pretreatment peripheral blood TCR clonality below the median. Because of the small sample size (n of about 29) and the many exploratory analyses performed, the results are intended to be regarded as hypothesis-generating.

To note about this clone: Its antigen is unknown. Base qualities are not at hand, and no much larger clone is one base apart.

Synthetic TCR analog templates were spiked into each PCR so that absolute template abundance could be estimated from read counts. The immunoSEQ assay used bias-controlled V and J gene primers to amplify TCRbeta CDR3 regions from genomic DNA. Rearranged TCRbeta segments were sequenced at approximately 20X coverage. The study's own analysis went as follows. Sequencing errors were corrected by clustering and CDR3s were annotated against IMGT to assign V, D and J genes. Only productive TCRbeta rearrangements were used in downstream analyses, excluding out-of-frame or stop-codon sequences. To compute clonality, Shannon entropy was normalized by the log of the number of unique productive sequences and then subtracted from one. Clones differing between time points or between blood and tumor were identified by Fisher's exact test with Benjamini-Hochberg correction at adjusted p below 0.01. TCRdb provides this immuneACCESS table in a form limited to in-frame rearrangements. Some clones are lacking; in checked studies, under half of them reflect an unresolved V gene, and why the rest are absent is not known. D and trimming were read from the DNA, whereas the V and J calls and clone size are those reported in that table. Here the sample has 40,000 to 45,000 clones; approximately 84% occur a single time. Of the sample, about 2.5% is held by the ten largest clones.

The time point tag for this specimen amounts to: peripheral blood 6 weeks after treatment start. A total of 29 patients with locally advanced or metastatic urothelial carcinoma, treated at Memorial Sloan Kettering on a trial protocol, made up the cohort. Peripheral blood mononuclear cells were collected pretreatment and during treatment, at between 1 and 8 total time points per patient. The Qiagen DNeasy Blood extraction kit was used to purify genomic DNA from total PBMCs and tumor samples. PBMCs were collected pretreatment and during treatment and were isolated and stored as previously described. Ends trimmed: V by 4 bases, J by 4 bases; bases unmatched to a gene: 9. The germline V gene gives CDR1 as SGDLS and CDR2 as YYNGEE. Counted from cysteine to phenylalanine, this CDR3 has 17 amino acids. Only the CDR3 DNA is retained, 51 bases long and in frame from the first base.

The input for sequencing was PBMCs, taken around atezolizumab (anti-PD-L1) treatment. This TCR derives from a man in his 70s with urothelial cancer. This chain is built from TRBV9 and TRBJ1-4; the central 11 bases match TRBD1. Read as DNA, the sequence is TGTGCCAGCAGCCCGAGGGACAGGGGGTTTAGTAATGAAAAACTGTTTTTT. It translates as CASSPRDRGFSNEKLFF.